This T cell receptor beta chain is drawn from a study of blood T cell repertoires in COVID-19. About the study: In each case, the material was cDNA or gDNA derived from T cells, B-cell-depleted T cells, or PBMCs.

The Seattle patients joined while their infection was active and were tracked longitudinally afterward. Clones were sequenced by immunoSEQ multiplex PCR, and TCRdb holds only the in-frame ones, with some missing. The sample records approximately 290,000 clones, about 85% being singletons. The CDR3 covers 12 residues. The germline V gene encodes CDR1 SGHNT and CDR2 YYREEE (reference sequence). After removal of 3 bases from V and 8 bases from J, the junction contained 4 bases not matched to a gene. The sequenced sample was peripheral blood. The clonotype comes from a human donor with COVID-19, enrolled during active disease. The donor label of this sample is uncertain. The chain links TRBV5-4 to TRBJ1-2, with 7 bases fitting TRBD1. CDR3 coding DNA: TGTGCCAGCAGCTCTAACAGGGGAGGCTACACCTTC. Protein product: CASSSNRGGYTF.